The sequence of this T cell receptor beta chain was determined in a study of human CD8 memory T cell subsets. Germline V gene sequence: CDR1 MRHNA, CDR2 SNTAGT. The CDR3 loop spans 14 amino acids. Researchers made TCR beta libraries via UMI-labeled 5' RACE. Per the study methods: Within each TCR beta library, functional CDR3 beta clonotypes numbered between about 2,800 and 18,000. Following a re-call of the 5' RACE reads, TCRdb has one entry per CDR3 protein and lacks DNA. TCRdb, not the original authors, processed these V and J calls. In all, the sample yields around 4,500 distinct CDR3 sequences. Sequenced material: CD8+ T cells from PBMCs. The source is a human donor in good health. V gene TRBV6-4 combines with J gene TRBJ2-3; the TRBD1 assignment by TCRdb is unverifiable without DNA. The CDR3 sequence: CASSDQGGTDTQYF.